The sequence of this T cell receptor (beta chain) was determined in a study of cytomegalovirus exposure and HLA in healthy donors. General study results and limits: When a later analysis was performed, an Asian-associated ancestry cluster reportedly had fewer N-insertions than the roughly 690-donor mean. Rates of TCR association differed by HLA locus in a later analysis, with DRB1 highest and HLA-C lowest.

60 Vbeta and 13 Jbeta primers were used in PCR. Only in-frame clones appear in the TCRdb table, and some are missing; sequencing was by immunoSEQ multiplex PCR. The sample includes about 150,000 clones, around 78% of them seen just once. The CDR3 is 13 amino acids. V was pared by 6 bases and J by 0 bases, with 6 bases between. Germline V gene sequence: CDR1 MNHNY, CDR2 SVGAGI (reference sequence). Details on this clone: Antigen unknown.

Sample: PBMCs. The receptor comes from a female donor in good health and CMV-seropositive. The gene calls are TRBV6-6 and TRBJ1-3; D call uncertain. CDR3 amino acids: CASRTSSGNTIYF. DNA for the CDR3: TGTGCCAGCAGGACAAGCTCTGGAAACACCATATATTTT.